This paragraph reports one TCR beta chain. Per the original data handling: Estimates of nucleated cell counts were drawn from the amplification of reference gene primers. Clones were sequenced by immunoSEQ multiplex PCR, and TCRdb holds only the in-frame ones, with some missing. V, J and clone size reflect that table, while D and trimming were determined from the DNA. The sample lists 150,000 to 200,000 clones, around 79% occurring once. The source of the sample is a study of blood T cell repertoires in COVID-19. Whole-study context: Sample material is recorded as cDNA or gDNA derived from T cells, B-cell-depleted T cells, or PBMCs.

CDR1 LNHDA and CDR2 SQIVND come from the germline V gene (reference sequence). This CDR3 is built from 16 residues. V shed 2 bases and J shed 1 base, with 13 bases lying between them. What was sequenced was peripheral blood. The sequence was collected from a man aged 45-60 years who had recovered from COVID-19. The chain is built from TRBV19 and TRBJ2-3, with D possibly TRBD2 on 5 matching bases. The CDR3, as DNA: TGTGCCAGTAGTATAAGCGGTGGAAGGGGCACAGATACGCAGTATTTT. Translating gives CASSISGGRGTDTQYF.